This T cell receptor (beta chain) was documented in a study of T cell changes during pregnancy in multiple sclerosis. Germline-derived CDR1 and CDR2 are SNHLY and FYNNEI. This CDR3 comprises 15 residues. Trimming took 7 bases from V and 3 from J; bases not matched to a gene: 7. The table came from immunoSEQ multiplex PCR; TCRdb's copy has only in-frame clones and leaves some out. Among around 75,000 clones listed, about 91% were seen once. The sample consisted of CD4+ T cells from peripheral blood mononuclear cells, taken in the third trimester of pregnancy. This sequence originates from a female donor in good health, enrolled as a control in a pregnancy study. This sequence joins TRBV2 and TRBJ2-2; 8 nucleotides match TRBD1. CDR3 region: CASTKDRDYTGELFF. For the CDR3, the DNA is TGTGCCAGCACTAAGGACAGGGACTACACCGGGGAGCTGTTTTTT.